This record covers a single T cell receptor beta chain. This specimen belongs to a study of blood T cell repertoires in COVID-19. Study-level background: Some COVID-19 samples were acute and others convalescent; all came from the United States, Italy and Spain. The analysed material was cDNA or gDNA that came from T cells, B-cell-depleted T cells, or PBMCs.

Under the authors' procedure: The authors estimated nucleated cell counts from reference gene primer amplification. TCRdb's table, derived via immunoSEQ multiplex PCR, lists solely in-frame clones and lacks some. Clone size and the V and J calls come from that table; the DNA yielded D and trimming. Seen here are about 80,000 clones, around 79% observed once, and the top ten hold about 12%. The V gene lost 6 bases and the J gene lost 5 bases, with 10 bases spanning the gap. The CDR3 extends over 12 amino acids. Sample: peripheral blood. The J gene is TRBJ1-1, the V gene TRBV12-3 or TRBV12-4; TRBD1 is a possible D gene (5 bases). This clonotype was sampled from a man older than 75 with acute or convalescent COVID-19. In DNA, the CDR3 is TGTGCCAGCAGCTCCGGGGGAACTGAAGCTTTCTTT. Translating gives CASSSGGTEAFF.